The 22 T cell receptor beta chains below come from one sample, sequenced in a study of cytomegalovirus exposure and HLA in healthy donors (dated by TCRdb to the late 2010s). The library was generated by the immunoSEQ multiplex PCR assay. For the multiplex PCR, a mixture combining 60 forward primers for TCR Vbeta segments and 13 reverse primers for TCR Jbeta segments was used. The immuneACCESS repertoire file appears here via TCRdb, limited to in-frame rearrangements. These files lack a portion of the clones; in checked studies, under half of the deficit traces to unresolved V genes, and the cause of the others is not known. The sample table contains around 110,000 clones; only one count was recorded for over 75% of them. The ten largest clonotypes hold under 5% of the sample. The sequenced sample consisted of PBMCs. These receptors all stem from a male donor in good health and CMV-seronegative.

V usage is TRBV19 and J usage is TRBJ1-2, with 9 bases matching TRBD1. Germline V gene data show CDR1 as LNHDA and CDR2 as SQIVND (reference sequence). Trimming cost V 2 bases and J 5 bases; bases outside gene matches: 3. This CDR3 contains 14 residues. The CDR3 protein is CASSILTGGYGYTF. The CDR3 coding sequence is TGTGCCAGTAGTATATTGACAGGGGGATATGGCTACACCTTC. Complete variable domain (other parts from reference TRBV19 and TRBJ1-2): DGGITQSPKYLFRKEGQNVTLSCEQNLNHDAMYWYRQDPGQGLRLIYYSQIVNDFQKGDIAEGYSVSREKKESFPLTVTSAQKNPTAFYLCASSILTGGYGYTFGSGTRLTVV.

The table lists this clone with a count of one. This chain uses TRBV19 with TRBJ1-3; no definite D call. The CDR3 is 16 residues long. V lost 5 bases to trimming and J lost 4 bases, with 18 bases between them. Germline CDR1 and CDR2: LNHDA and SQIVND (reference sequence). CDR3 sequence: CASSLTNLGDGNTIYF. CDR3 nucleotides: TGTGCCAGTAGTCTAACCAATTTGGGAGACGGAAACACCATATATTTT.

This chain uses TRBV5-6 with TRBJ1-3; D might be TRBD1 (6 bases). Germline V gene lookup returns CDR1 SGHDT and CDR2 YYEEEE. This CDR3 is 15 amino acids long. Trimming took 1 base from V and 4 from J, leaving 12 bases between them. CDR3 coding DNA: TGTGCCAGCAGCTTGCTCAGGGGACCCGGAAACACCATATATTTT. The encoded protein is CASSLLRGPGNTIYF. Filled out from reference TRBV5-6 and TRBJ1-3, the complete variable domain reads DAGVTQSPTHLIKTRGQQVTLRCSPKSGHDTVSWYQQALGQGPQFIFQYYEEEERQRGNFPDRFSGHQFPNYSSELNVNALLLGDSALYLCASSLLRGPGNTIYFGEGSWLTVV.

This chain joins TRBV11-2 and TRBJ2-7; D gene uncertain. Germline CDR1 and CDR2: SGHAT and FQNNGV. This CDR3 has 15 amino acids. V gave up 3 bases and J gave up 7 bases, with 19 bases separating them. CDR3 amino acids: CASSFEPPPGWEQYF. DNA of the CDR3: TGTGCCAGCAGCTTCGAGCCCCCCCCAGGTTGGGAGCAGTACTTC.

The V and J genes are TRBV18 and TRBJ2-1; the D is unclear. This CDR3 is built from 18 residues. In germline, CDR1 is KGHSH, CDR2 LQKENI. Between the trimmed V and J ends, which lost 4 bases and 0 bases, there was a span of 19 bases. CDR3 sequence (DNA): TGTGCCAGCTCACGTCAGAGTCGACGCTCTAGCTCCTACAATGAGCAGTTCTTC. Amino acids: CASSRQSRRSSSYNEQFF. The full variable domain, completed using reference TRBV18 and TRBJ2-1, is NAGVMQNPRHLVRRRGQEARLRCSPMKGHSHVYWYRQLPEEGLKFMVYLQKENIIDESGMPKERFSAEFPKEGPSILRIQQVVRGDSAAYFCASSRQSRRSSSYNEQFFGPGTRLTVL.

For the CDR3, the DNA is TGTGCCAGCAGTACTCCGGGACAGACCACCTACGAGCAGTACTTC. It encodes CASSTPGQTTYEQYF. V is TRBV28 and J is TRBJ2-7; TRBD1 agrees at 7 bases. This CDR3 contains 15 residues. Germline V gives CDR1 MDHEN, CDR2 SYDVKM. V dropped 5 bases and J dropped 2; count of bases not matched to a gene: 9.

This clone was picked up one time. The chain recombines TRBV7-9 with TRBJ2-3, with TRBD2 identical over 11 bases. Germline V gives CDR1 SEHNR, CDR2 FQNEAQ (reference sequence). The CDR3 totals 16 residues. The ends lost 5 bases at V and 0 bases at J; junction bases unmatched: 4. CDR3 sequence reads: CASSTRTSGSTDTQYF. The DNA of the CDR3 is TGTGCCAGCAGCACGAGGACTAGCGGGAGCACAGATACGCAGTATTTT.

This chain connects TRBV7-9 to TRBJ2-7; 10 bases align to TRBD2. This CDR3 spans 17 amino acids. The germline gives CDR1 SEHNR, CDR2 FQNEAQ (reference sequence). Trimming at V came to 5 bases and at J to 4 bases, leaving 14 bases not matched to a gene. Here the CDR3 reads CASSPFRPSGSSYEQYF. In DNA form, the CDR3 reads TGTGCCAGCAGCCCCTTCCGCCCTAGCGGGAGTTCTTACGAGCAGTACTTC.

V gene TRBV27 combines with J gene TRBJ2-1; TRBD1 might be the D (6 bases). The CDR3 consists of 14 residues. Trimming removed 5 bases at V and 5 bases at J, with 13 bases between. The germline gives CDR1 MNHEY, CDR2 SMNVEV (reference sequence). CDR3 DNA sequence: TGTGCCAGCAGTCTCCGGGACACTAACAATGAGCAGTTCTTC. Encoded protein: CASSLRDTNNEQFF.

There are a few counts of this clone. The same CDR3 is also encoded by other DNA sequences in this sample. The chain is built from TRBV5-1 and TRBJ1-5; D is unresolved. The CDR3 runs to 15 residues. V lost 4 bases, J lost 1 base, and 12 bases lay in between. CDR1 is SGHRS, CDR2 YFSETQ, per germline. This chain's CDR3 is CASSLEGVSNQPQHF. Here the CDR3 DNA reads TGCGCCAGCAGCCTGGAGGGAGTAAGCAATCAGCCCCAGCATTTT.

The chain uses TRBV7-2 and TRBJ1-5; the match to TRBD1 covers 10 bases. CDR1 is SGHTA, CDR2 FQGNSA, per germline. J gave up 7 bases and V 5 bases, and 8 bases lay outside the gene matches. The CDR3 runs 15 residues. CDR3 sequence reads: CASSRQGALGQPQHF. CDR3 sequence (DNA): TGTGCCAGCAGCCGACAGGGGGCTCTTGGGCAGCCCCAGCATTTT. Full variable domain (remainder filled in from reference TRBV7-2 and TRBJ1-5): GAGVSQSPSNKVTEKGKDVELRCDPISGHTALYWYRQSLGQGLEFLIYFQGNSAPDKSGLPSDRFSAERTGGSVSTLTIQRTQQEDSAVYLCASSRQGALGQPQHFGDGTRLSIL.

V is TRBV5-1 and J is TRBJ2-7; 12 bases align to TRBD2. This CDR3 has 14 amino acids. CDR1 is SGHRS, CDR2 YFSETQ, per germline. J gave up 3 bases and V 7 bases, and 5 bases lay outside the gene matches. DNA for the CDR3: TGCGCCAGCGGACCGGGACTAGCGGGCTACGAGCAGTACTTC. Its protein product is CASGPGLAGYEQYF.

This clone was seen a single time. The CDR3 protein is CASSSPGLANEQFF. CDR3 sequence (DNA): TGTGCCAGCAGTTCCCCAGGACTAGCGAATGAGCAGTTCTTC. V usage is TRBV6-5 and J usage is TRBJ2-1; TRBD2 matches 9 bases. This CDR3 region has 14 residues. The ends lost 4 bases at V and 7 bases at J; junction bases unmatched: 5. Germline V gene data show CDR1 as MNHEY and CDR2 as SVGAGI.

The chain joins TRBV19 to TRBJ2-1, with 11 bases fitting TRBD2. V lost 7 bases, J lost 2 bases, and 4 bases stayed unmatched. The V gene's germline CDR1 is LNHDA and CDR2 SQIVND (reference sequence). This CDR3 region has 15 residues. CDR3 DNA: TGTGCCAGTACCTTAGCGGGAGGGGCCTACAATGAGCAGTTCTTC. It translates to CASTLAGGAYNEQFF.

The J gene is TRBJ2-3, the V gene TRBV27, with 10 bases fitting TRBD2. The CDR3 runs 15 residues. The V segment lost 5 bases and the J segment 6 bases; nucleotides outside the gene matches: 8. Germline V gene lookup returns CDR1 MNHEY and CDR2 SMNVEV (reference sequence). CDR3 loop: CASSTGTSARDTQYF. DNA of the CDR3: TGTGCCAGCAGTACTGGGACTAGCGCCAGGGATACGCAGTATTTT.

This chain connects TRBV5-6 to TRBJ2-4, with D perhaps TRBD2 (5 bases). The CDR3 is 14 amino acids. Per the germline V gene, CDR1 is SGHDT and CDR2 is YYEEEE. V shed 7 bases and J shed 0 bases, with 11 bases lying between them. The CDR3 nucleotides read TGTGCCAGCCGGGTACGGGGAGCCAAAAACATTCAGTACTTC. This sequence encodes CASRVRGAKNIQYF.

This sequence joins TRBV6-6 and TRBJ2-5, with a weak D call TRBD2 (6 bases). The germline V gene has CDR1 MNHNY and CDR2 SVGAGI (reference sequence). The CDR3 has 15 amino acids. V gave up 8 bases and J gave up 4 bases, with 20 bases separating them. CDR3 loop: CASRTRGPVIETQYF. In DNA, the CDR3 is TGTGCCAGCCGTACGCGGGGACCGGTTATAGAGACCCAGTACTTC.

The gene calls are TRBV5-1 and TRBJ2-7, with TRBD1 matching over 7 bases. The CDR3 covers 15 residues. Germline V lookup: CDR1 SGHRS, CDR2 YFSETQ. The V and J ends lost 4 bases and 2 bases, in that order; junction bases with no gene match: 9. The CDR3 protein is CASSLPGQGAYEQYF. The CDR3 nucleotides read TGCGCCAGCAGCCTACCTGGGCAGGGGGCCTACGAGCAGTACTTC.

The rearrangement joins TRBV12-5 to TRBJ2-3, with 7 positions matching TRBD2. CDR1 is LGHNT, CDR2 FRNRAP, per germline. The CDR3 is 18 amino acids. J lost 2 bases, V lost 0 bases, and 11 bases had no gene match. DNA of the CDR3: TGTGCTAGTGGTTTGGTACTCTCCGGAGCGGGACCCACAGATACGCAGTATTTT. It codes for CASGLVLSGAGPTDTQYF.

This clone was observed a handful of times. This rearrangement joins TRBV5-1 to TRBJ2-7, with a weak D call TRBD1 (6 bases). Germline V gene lookup returns CDR1 SGHRS and CDR2 YFSETQ. This CDR3 region has 15 residues. V was clipped by 0 bases and J by 2 bases, with 12 bases between them. Here the CDR3 reads CASSLGHRAAYEQYF. The CDR3 DNA is TGCGCCAGCAGCTTGGGTCACAGGGCCGCCTACGAGCAGTACTTC.

The rearrangement uses TRBV7-3 and TRBJ2-2; 7 bases fit TRBD1. This CDR3 region has 16 residues. Germline values: CDR1 SGHTA, CDR2 FQGTGA. The trim removed 5 bases at V and 0 bases at J, leaving 6 bases unmatched. The CDR3 coding sequence is TGTGCCAGCAGCGCAACCGGGACAGCGAACACCGGGGAGCTGTTTTTT. Translating it yields CASSATGTANTGELFF.

The chain uses TRBV5-1 and TRBJ2-7; TRBD1 agrees at 7 bases. The germline gives CDR1 SGHRS, CDR2 YFSETQ. The CDR3 extends over 16 amino acids. Trimming removed 3 bases from V and 0 bases from J; junction bases left unmatched: 9. Here the CDR3 reads CASSWTTGQSSYEQYF. The CDR3 DNA is TGCGCCAGCAGCTGGACGACAGGGCAGAGCTCCTACGAGCAGTACTTC.